This T cell receptor (beta chain) was recovered during a study of T cells in localized non-small cell lung cancer. General study findings and limits: Prolonged overall survival went with higher T cell density in the blood. Researchers found a median around 58 of the top 100 tumor clones in adjacent lung.

The CDR3 consists of 14 residues. Germline CDR1 is MNHEY and CDR2 is SMNVEV (reference sequence). V shed 5 bases and J shed 4 bases, with 14 bases lying between them. Measured with immunoSEQ multiplex PCR; TCRdb has only the in-frame clones, and not every one. The profile shows under 55,000 clones, over 60% of them singletons. With respect to this clone: What it recognizes is unknown.

The material was PBMCs, obtained before any cancer treatment. The chain links TRBV27 to TRBJ1-1; D ambiguous. The TCR originated in a woman aged 35 to 69 with stage II lung adenocarcinoma. DNA for the CDR3: TGTGCCAGCAGTCCAGCCGGGGTAAGCACTGAAGCTTTCTTT. Amino acid sequence: CASSPAGVSTEAFF.